This TCR beta chain was found in a study of radiotherapy plus CTLA-4 blockade in lung cancer. About the research overall: 15% to 20% of patients responded objectively, and approximately 33% achieved disease control.

The CDR3 covers 14 residues. V gave up 5 bases and J gave up 0 bases; unmatched junction bases: 3. Germline CDR1 MNHEY, CDR2 SMNVEV (reference sequence). Generated by immunoSEQ multiplex PCR, the TCRdb table keeps only in-frame clones and is missing some. This table has some 90,000 clones, about four fifths appearing once. This clone has a handful of counts. Its antigen remains unknown. Whole-study results and caveats: How blood T cell clones changed early, along with interferon-beta, reportedly forecast response best. Subsequent to radiotherapy plus ipilimumab, tumor-derived TCR clones underwent expansion in blood.

Those patients who had chemo-refractory metastatic non-small-cell lung cancer were given focal radiation along with CTLA-4 blockade through ipilimumab. J is TRBJ1-1 and V is TRBV27; 7 positions agree with TRBD1. The origin of this receptor is a human donor with non-small cell lung cancer who had stable disease on radiotherapy plus ipilimumab. The sample here was peripheral blood, taken from a patient treated with radiotherapy plus ipilimumab. CDR3 in amino acids: CASSPTGMNTEAFF. CDR3 sequence (DNA): TGTGCCAGCAGTCCGACAGGGATGAACACTGAAGCTTTCTTT.